The rows below give T cell receptor beta chains drawn from one sample of a study of immune cell composition in non-small cell lung cancer. Here immunoSEQ multiplex PCR was the method, and the copy in TCRdb shows in-frame clones only, minus some. The sample shows 15,000 to 20,000 clones, 70% to 80% of them seen only once. These data also featured in a second study, about CD4 T cells in lung cancer.

Sequencing input: non-adjacent lung tissue. The receptors were sampled from a human donor with non-small cell lung cancer. Each CDR3 is given with its conserved first and last residue. A D gene is named only where the DNA matches it firmly. Size is stated for part of the rows, as once, few or many counts, or as a class when the clone is expanded.

cdr3_nt cdr3_aa j_call cdr3_length v_call d_call clone_size
TGCGCCAGCGCCCAGTCCCTCTCTGGGGCCAACGTCCTGACTTTC CASAQSLSGANVLTF TRBJ2-6 15 TRBV5-1 - -
TGTGCCAGCAGCGAAGCCGGGGGGGAGTATGGCTACACCTTC CASSEAGGEYGYTF TRBJ1-2 14 TRBV4-2 - -
TGTGCCAGCAGCTTTAGTGGCGGCAGGGGCGGGCATACGCAGTATTTT CASSFSGGRGGHTQYF TRBJ2-3 16 TRBV7-2 - -
TGTGCCAGCAGCGGACAGGGGGCGCGTTCAGGAAACACCATATATTTT CASSGQGARSGNTIYF TRBJ1-3 16 TRBV7-2 TRBD1 once
TGCAGCGTTGAACTCCCGGGACAGGTCTTCGATGAGCAGTTCTTC CSVELPGQVFDEQFF TRBJ2-1 15 TRBV29-1 TRBD1 -
TGTGCCAGCAGTTCCTGGACAGGAAATGAAAAACTGTTTTTT CASSSWTGNEKLFF TRBJ1-4 14 TRBV6-5 TRBD1 -
TGTGCCAGCAGCAAAACTGTTCCGGGAGCCTCTGGGGCCAACGTCCTGACTTTC CASSKTVPGASGANVLTF TRBJ2-6 18 TRBV7-8 - -
TGTGCCAGCAGTTCAGGGGACTATGGCTACACCTTC CASSSGDYGYTF TRBJ1-2 12 TRBV6-4 - -
TGTGCCAGCAGTTGGGGACCACATCAGCCCCAGCATTTT CASSWGPHQPQHF TRBJ1-5 13 TRBV6-5 - -
TGTGCCAGCAGCGGACGGAACAATCAGCCCCAGCATTTT CASSGRNNQPQHF TRBJ1-5 13 TRBV6-1 - -
TGTGCCAGCAGTGGGGTAGCGACGGGTTGGCTTGGCGGGGAGCTGTTTTTT CASSGVATGWLGGELFF TRBJ2-2 17 TRBV6-1 - few
TGCGCCAGCAGCTTTGGACAGCGCTCCTCCTACGAGCAGTACTTC CASSFGQRSSYEQYF TRBJ2-7 15 TRBV5-1 - -
TGCGCCAGCAGCCAAGGGGCAGTCTATGGCTACACCTTC CASSQGAVYGYTF TRBJ1-2 13 TRBV4-3 - -
TGTGCCAGCAGCGTGACAGGGAGGTACGAGCAGTACTTC CASSVTGRYEQYF TRBJ2-7 13 TRBV9 - -
TGTGCCAGTTCCCTCATGAGCTCTGGAAACACCATATATTTT CASSLMSSGNTIYF TRBJ1-3 14 TRBV7-9 - -
TGTGCCAGCAGCTTGGAACAGGGGAAACAGCCCCAGCATTTT CASSLEQGKQPQHF TRBJ1-5 14 TRBV7-2 TRBD1 -
TGTGCCAGCAGCTCGCACTCTAGCGGGGGGGCCCAACAGTACTTC CASSSHSSGGAQQYF TRBJ2-5 15 TRBV5-6 TRBD2 -
TGTGCCAGCAGCCAAGATGATACCCGACGGCTACAAGAGACCCAGTACTTC CASSQDDTRRLQETQYF TRBJ2-5 17 TRBV4-2 - once
TGTGCCAGCACATTACCCACAGGGAACGAGCAGTACTTC CASTLPTGNEQYF TRBJ2-7 13 TRBV28 - -
TGTGCCAGCAGTGATACGGGACAGGGACTCGAGCAGTACTTC CASSDTGQGLEQYF TRBJ2-7 14 TRBV6-1 TRBD1 -
TGTGCCAGCAGCTTAGGATCCCCAATCATCAACTTC CASSLGSPIINF TRBJ1-2 12 TRBV7-2 - -
TGTGCCAGCACTGGGGGGTTATCCTACGAGCAGTACTTC CASTGGLSYEQYF TRBJ2-7 13 TRBV2 - -
TGTGCCAGCAGTTACAGGACAGGGGGGACGTACGAGCAGTACTTC CASSYRTGGTYEQYF TRBJ2-7 15 TRBV6-5 TRBD1 few
TGTGCCAGCAGCTATGAGGTAGTTGAGCAGTTCTTC CASSYEVVEQFF TRBJ2-1 12 TRBV11-1 - -
TGCGCCAGCAGCAAAGGCCGGGACGGACACAATGAGCAGTTCTTC CASSKGRDGHNEQFF TRBJ2-1 15 TRBV5-1 - -
TGTGCCAGCAGTTTATCGATACGGGCCGAGCAGTACTTC CASSLSIRAEQYF TRBJ2-7 13 TRBV27 - -
TGCAGCGTGGGAGGACAGGATCGTTATGGCTACACCTTC CSVGGQDRYGYTF TRBJ1-2 13 TRBV29-1 TRBD1 few
TGTGCCAGCAGCACCCGGGGACAGAGCTCTGAAAAACTGTTTTTT CASSTRGQSSEKLFF TRBJ1-4 15 TRBV7-6 TRBD1 -
TGTGCCAGCTCACCACCGGCGGGAAACACCATATATTTT CASSPPAGNTIYF TRBJ1-3 13 TRBV18 - -
TGTGCCAGCAGCTCCTCTAGCGGGGGTTACAATGAGCAGTTCTTC CASSSSSGGYNEQFF TRBJ2-1 15 TRBV5-4 TRBD2 -
TGTGCCAGCAGTCAAGACAGGTGGTCTGGAAACACCATATATTTT CASSQDRWSGNTIYF TRBJ1-3 15 TRBV6-5 - -
TGTGCCAGCAGTGGCACGGGACAGGGTTTGGGCTACACCTTC CASSGTGQGLGYTF TRBJ1-2 14 TRBV2 TRBD1 -
TGTGCCAGCAGCTTAGTTCCAGAGACCCAGTACTTC CASSLVPETQYF TRBJ2-5 12 TRBV11-3 - few
TGTGCCAGCAGTCAGAGGGACGTGGGGTATACGCAGTATTTT CASSQRDVGYTQYF TRBJ2-3 14 TRBV27 - -
TGTGCCAGCAGCTCCCAGACCGCGAACACTGAAGCTTTCTTT CASSSQTANTEAFF TRBJ1-1 14 TRBV7-8 - -
TGTGCCGCCGAACAGGGAAACTATGGCTACACCTTC CAAEQGNYGYTF TRBJ1-2 12 TRBV28 - -
TGCAGCGTATGGGTAGCGGGGGGGTTGTTTGACAATGAGCAGTTCTTC CSVWVAGGLFDNEQFF TRBJ2-1 16 TRBV29-1 TRBD2 -
TGTGCCAGCAGCCCAAGGGCCTCCTACTTATATAGCAATCAGCCCCAGCATTTT CASSPRASYLYSNQPQHF TRBJ1-5 18 TRBV2 - -
TGTGCCTGGAGGGGGGGGCCTAGCTACAATGAGCAGTTCTTC CAWRGGPSYNEQFF TRBJ2-1 14 TRBV30 - few
TGTGCCAGCAGTGAAACATACTTAAGTGAGCAGTTCTTC CASSETYLSEQFF TRBJ2-1 13 TRBV6-1 - -
TGTGCCAGCAGCGGACAGGGAATCACTGAAGCTTTCTTT CASSGQGITEAFF TRBJ1-1 13 TRBV7-2 TRBD1 -
TGCAGCGCCCGGACAGCAGTAGCCGGGGAGCTGTTTTTT CSARTAVAGELFF TRBJ2-2 13 TRBV29-1 - -
TGTGCCAGTAGTATAGACGCAGAGATTGCCGAGCAGTACTTC CASSIDAEIAEQYF TRBJ2-7 14 TRBV19 - once